These T cell receptor beta chains were read from a single sample in a study of technical replicates of blood from several donors. Data came from immunoSEQ multiplex PCR; TCRdb stores just in-frame clones and leaves some out. This table holds over 50,000 clones, 85% to 95% found once. Sequencing was carried out using T cells isolated from PBMCs. The receptors come from a human donor in good health. CDR3s include the opening cysteine and the closing phenylalanine or tryptophan. Fields, in order: V gene, J gene, clone size, D gene, CDR3 DNA, CDR3 protein. A D gene is named only where the DNA matches it firmly. For some rows the clone size is stated as once, few or many, or as a class when expanded; others skip it.

TRBV18	TRBJ2-5	NA	TRBD2	TGTGCCAGCTCACCACAGACTAGCGGATGGGAGACCCAGTACTTC	CASSPQTSGWETQYF
TRBV7-6	TRBJ2-7	NA	NA	TGTGCCAGCAGCTTTGGTCAGGGGTCAAGCTCCTACGAGCAGTACTTC	CASSFGQGSSSYEQYF
TRBV10-3	TRBJ1-3	NA	NA	TGTGCCATCAGTGCAAGGGGCGGGGATTTTCCTGGAAACACCATATATTTT	CAISARGGDFPGNTIYF
TRBV5-1	TRBJ2-7	NA	TRBD1	TGCGCCAGCAGCTTGACGACAGGGGAATTTGGCTACGAGCAGTACTTC	CASSLTTGEFGYEQYF
TRBV15	TRBJ1-5	NA	NA	TGTGCCACCAGCAGAGATCCCCAGGTCCCGAATCAGCCCCAGCATTTT	CATSRDPQVPNQPQHF
TRBV28	TRBJ2-7	NA	TRBD2	TGTGCCAGCAGTTTATGGGGACTAGCGGGATCCTCCTACGAGCAGTACTTC	CASSLWGLAGSSYEQYF
TRBV6-5	TRBJ2-7	NA	NA	TGTGCCAGCAGCCACCAGGGGTACGAGCAGTACTTC	CASSHQGYEQYF
TRBV28	TRBJ2-2	NA	NA	TGTGCCAGCAGTTTGACGCAGGCGGAGCTGTTTTTT	CASSLTQAELFF
TRBV5-5	TRBJ2-7	NA	NA	TGTGCCAGCAGCTTGATAGGTGGAGGGTACGAGCAGTACTTC	CASSLIGGGYEQYF
TRBV29-1	TRBJ1-2	NA	NA	TGCAGCGTTGCGGAGGGGCTCGGCTACACCTTC	CSVAEGLGYTF
TRBV5-1	TRBJ2-7	NA	TRBD1	TGCGCCAGCAGCTTGGTCGGACAGGGGGTATCCTACGAGCAGTACTTC	CASSLVGQGVSYEQYF
TRBV5-4	TRBJ2-7	NA	NA	TGTGCCAGCAGCTTGTACGGGAGCTTCCTCGAGCAGTACTTC	CASSLYGSFLEQYF
TRBV19	TRBJ2-1	NA	NA	TGTGCCAGTAGTATTGTGAGCTCCTACAATGAGCAGTTCTTC	CASSIVSSYNEQFF
TRBV29-1	TRBJ1-2	NA	TRBD1	TGCAGCGGGGATCACAGGGGAAGGAAACCCAAAGAGGGCTACACCTTC	CSGDHRGRKPKEGYTF
TRBV7-9	TRBJ2-5	NA	TRBD2	TGTGCCAGCAGCGAACCGGGACTAGCGGGGCAAGAGACCCAGTACTTC	CASSEPGLAGQETQYF
TRBV10-2	TRBJ1-5	NA	NA	TGCGCCAGCAGTGAGTTGATCGGCAGGATTAATCAGCCCCAGCATTTT	CASSELIGRINQPQHF
TRBV7-8	TRBJ2-7	NA	TRBD1	TGTGCCAGCAGCCCTGAATCCGGGACAGAAGACTCCTACGAGCAGTACTTC	CASSPESGTEDSYEQYF
TRBV11-3	TRBJ2-1	NA	TRBD2	TGTGCCAGCAGCTCCGGGACTAGCGAGTACAATGAGCAGTTCTTC	CASSSGTSEYNEQFF
TRBV9	TRBJ2-5	once	TRBD2	TGTGCCAGCAGCGTAGGAATGGTAGCGGGAGTAGAGACCCAGTACTTC	CASSVGMVAGVETQYF
TRBV6-6	TRBJ2-5	NA	TRBD2	TGTGCCAGCAGGCGTACTAGCGGGGGGGCTTGGGAGACCCAGTACTTC	CASRRTSGGAWETQYF
TRBV29-1	TRBJ2-3	NA	TRBD2	TGCAGCGTCCTTGGGACTAGCGGGGGGCCCAGCACAGATACGCAGTATTTT	CSVLGTSGGPSTDTQYF
TRBV5-1	TRBJ2-7	NA	NA	TGCGCCAGCAGCTTGGCCTGGAAAGGGGGTTTCTACGAGCAGTACTTC	CASSLAWKGGFYEQYF
TRBV18	TRBJ1-4	NA	NA	TGTGCCAGCTCACCTGAGGGAGACGAGAATGAAAAACTGTTTTTT	CASSPEGDENEKLFF
TRBV7-9	TRBJ2-1	NA	NA	TGTGCCAGCTCGGGGAGATCTCCTTTGACCTACAATGAGCAGTTCTTC	CASSGRSPLTYNEQFF
TRBV5-1	TRBJ2-1	NA	TRBD1	TGCGCCAGCAGCTTGGAGGTGGGACAGGGAGCCAATGAGCAGTTCTTC	CASSLEVGQGANEQFF
TRBV14	TRBJ1-4	NA	TRBD1	TGTGCCAGCAGCCTATTAAGGACAGGGCCCAAAATGAAGAAACTGTTTTTT	CASSLLRTGPKMKKLFF
TRBV18	TRBJ2-7	NA	NA	TGTGCCAGCTCACCACTGGACTCATACTACGAGCAGTACTTC	CASSPLDSYYEQYF
TRBV5-1	TRBJ1-1	NA	NA	TGCGCCAGCAGCTTGTATGTACAGCGGACGATTTCGAACACTGAAGCTTTCTTT	CASSLYVQRTISNTEAFF
TRBV11-3	TRBJ1-1	NA	NA	TGTGCCAGCAGCTTACTCTGGACAGTGAACACTGAAGCTTTCTTT	CASSLLWTVNTEAFF
TRBV5-1	TRBJ2-5	NA	TRBD2	TGCGCCAGCAGCTTGGTGGGGCGGGAGCACGAGACCCAGTACTTC	CASSLVGREHETQYF
TRBV11-2	TRBJ2-7	NA	NA	TGTGCCAGCAGCACCCCCCGGAACAGGACCTACGAGCAGTACTTC	CASSTPRNRTYEQYF
TRBV6-6	TRBJ2-7	NA	TRBD2	TGTGCCAGCAGCCATGATAGCGGGAGCTACGAGCAGTACTTC	CASSHDSGSYEQYF
TRBV11-2	TRBJ2-7	NA	TRBD1	TGTGCCAGCAGCCAAGGTAGGGGACAGGGGGCCTACGAGCAGTACTTC	CASSQGRGQGAYEQYF
TRBV7-9	TRBJ2-4	once	TRBD2	TGTGCCAGCAGCTCGGGGGGGGTAAACATTCAGTACTTC	CASSSGGVNIQYF
TRBV14	TRBJ1-4	NA	NA	TGTGCCAGCAGCCAAGGAAGACAGCCCTATGAAAAACTGTTTTTT	CASSQGRQPYEKLFF
TRBV11-3	TRBJ2-1	NA	TRBD2	TGTGCCAGCAGCTTAGAGGCGGGAGCATCTGAGCAGTTCTTC	CASSLEAGASEQFF
TRBV11-2	TRBJ2-3	NA	NA	TGTGCCAGCAGCCCCCGGGATACGCAGTATTTT	CASSPRDTQYF
TRBV18	TRBJ2-5	NA	TRBD2	TGTGCCAGCTCACCAGAACGGCGGGGGGGATGGGAAGAGACCCAGTACTTC	CASSPERRGGWEETQYF
TRBV9	TRBJ2-1	NA	TRBD1	TGTGCCAGCAGCTTCCGGGACAGGGGCAATGAGCAGTTCTTC	CASSFRDRGNEQFF
TRBV5-1	TRBJ2-4	NA	NA	TGCGCCAGCAGCTTGGCGAACATTCAGTACTTC	CASSLANIQYF
TRBV11-2	TRBJ1-1	NA	TRBD1	TGTGCCAGCAGCTTAGCTGGGGGGACAGGGAGTCGGGCTTTCTTT	CASSLAGGTGSRAFF
TRBV7-6	TRBJ2-3	NA	TRBD1	TGTGCCAGCAGCTTAAAGGGGACAGGGGGTTACACAGATACGCAGTATTTT	CASSLKGTGGYTDTQYF
TRBV7-9	TRBJ1-1	NA	NA	TGTGCCAGCAGCTTAGGTGGGCAGGGTTACACTGAAGCTTTCTTT	CASSLGGQGYTEAFF
TRBV10-1	TRBJ2-2	NA	TRBD2	TGCGCCAGCAGTGAGTCGCTAGCGGTCACCGGGGAGCTGTTTTTT	CASSESLAVTGELFF
TRBV6-5	TRBJ2-3	NA	TRBD2	TGTGCCAGCAGTCTAGCGGGGGCCACAGATACGCAGTATTTT	CASSLAGATDTQYF
TRBV29-1	TRBJ2-5	NA	NA	TGCAGCGTTGCAGGACTCCAAGAGACCCAGTACTTC	CSVAGLQETQYF
TRBV13	TRBJ1-1	NA	NA	TGTGCCAGCAGACCCACAGGGAACACTGAAGCTTTCTTT	CASRPTGNTEAFF
TRBV7-6	TRBJ2-1	NA	NA	TGTGCCAGCAGCGGAGAGATTGGCGATGAGCAGTTCTTC	CASSGEIGDEQFF
TRBV6-5	TRBJ1-5	NA	NA	TGTGCCAGCCGGGTCTCAGTCAATCAGCCCCAGCATTTT	CASRVSVNQPQHF
TRBV11-1	TRBJ1-6	NA	TRBD1	TGTGCCAGCAGCTCCAGGGGGTCCGATTATAATTCACCCCTCCACTTT	CASSSRGSDYNSPLHF
TRBV12-5	TRBJ2-2	NA	TRBD1	TGTGCTAGTGGTTTGGATAGGGCAGGGGGAAATACCGGGGAGCTGTTTTTT	CASGLDRAGGNTGELFF
TRBV13	TRBJ1-1	NA	NA	TGTGCCAGCAGCTTAGAATCGCGGGGGTTTTATGGCACTGAAGCTTTCTTT	CASSLESRGFYGTEAFF
TRBV11-3	TRBJ1-1	NA	TRBD1	TGTGCCAGCAGCTCGGGACAGCCAAACACTGAAGCTTTCTTT	CASSSGQPNTEAFF
TRBV28	TRBJ1-1	few	NA	TGTGCCAGCAGTTTCTCAGGGTTGAACACTGAAGCTTTCTTT	CASSFSGLNTEAFF
TRBV9	TRBJ1-2	once	NA	TGTGCCAGCAGCGTAGAAGACGGGGGCTATGGCTACACCTTC	CASSVEDGGYGYTF
TRBV7-3	TRBJ1-6	NA	NA	TGTGCCAGCAGCCGTGGGGGGGATCGTAATTCACCCCTCCACTTT	CASSRGGDRNSPLHF
TRBV29-1	TRBJ2-7	NA	NA	TGCAGCGTTGAGGCCCCAGAGGGAAGCTCCTACGAGCAGTACTTC	CSVEAPEGSSYEQYF